The clone carrying this TCR beta chain was counted between two and nine times. Its antigen is still unknown. 13 Jbeta primers and 60 Vbeta primers were used for the PCR. The assay was immunoSEQ multiplex PCR, and TCRdb's table has in-frame clones only and misses some. The sample contains 120,000 to 150,000 clones, 70% to 80% of which appear only once. J was trimmed by 6 bases and V by 4 bases; bases with no gene match: 5. Germline V gene sequence: CDR1 KGHSH, CDR2 LQKENI. The CDR3 covers 15 residues. These data are taken from a study of cytomegalovirus exposure and HLA in healthy donors. Overall study context: Sequencing of about 179 million T cells in an earlier analysis found approximately 120 million unique TCR beta sequences. Study outcomes and limitations: The investigators catalogued 164 TCR beta chains as cytomegalovirus-associated. Indistinguishable V segments, including TRBV6-2 and TRBV6-3, were excluded. Later analysis identified a missense DCLRE1C variant that was linked to TCR beta V- and J-gene trimming.

The genes are TRBV18 and TRBJ1-5, with 11 nucleotides matching TRBD1. The sequencing sample was made of PBMCs. This receptor was obtained from a woman aged 40 to 50 in good health and CMV-seropositive. The CDR3 nucleotides read TGTGCCAGCTCACAATGGACAGGGGGCGGTCAGCCCCAGCATTTT. Amino acids: CASSQWTGGGQPQHF.